The clone carrying this T cell receptor beta chain was seen a few times. What it recognizes is unknown. The data originate from a study of T-cell memory formation after mild COVID-19. Study-wide points: Mainly in CM and EM were contracting CD4+ clones; CD8+ were in EMRA. Clones that contracted from day 15 to 85 were balanced CD4/CD8, while later expanders leaned CD4+. Cross-reactive memory appears to have joined, as suggested by some responding clones showing up in pre-infection memory.

This CDR3 spans 14 amino acids. The germline V gene has CDR1 LGHNA and CDR2 YSLEER. V lost 0 bases and J lost 7, with 7 bases in between. TCRdb processed the 5' RACE reads anew with MiXCR; each CDR3 protein has one entry. The data show roughly 200,000 distinct CDR3 sequences, 9.5% to 10% seen once. This TCR was recovered from a man younger than 35 who had mild COVID-19 (a few samples of this study predate the infection). Cell type and time point are not known. V usage is TRBV4-3 and J usage is TRBJ1-6, with D unclear. Input material: PBMCs or a T cell subset sorted from them (not recorded which). CDR3 sequence (DNA): TGCGCCAGCAGCCAAGAATTCGGGAATTCACCCCTCCACTTT. Translating gives CASSQEFGNSPLHF.